This T cell receptor beta chain derives from a study of cytomegalovirus exposure and HLA in healthy donors. Whole-study findings and limits: Several of the most significant clusters were apparently associated with common viral pathogens in a later analysis. As a later analysis revealed, the rate of TCR association differed by HLA locus, with DRB1 most and HLA-C fewest. Later on, an analysis tied roughly 17,000 TCR beta sequences to HLA alleles at 0.05 false discovery rate.

The PCR employed 60 Vbeta primers together with 13 Jbeta primers. Here immunoSEQ multiplex PCR was the method, and the copy in TCRdb shows in-frame clones only, minus some. In the table there are some 170,000 clones, over 70% of which are singletons. Trimming took off 7 bases at V and 4 bases at J, with 14 bases between the two ends. This CDR3 contains 14 residues. CDR1 and CDR2 (germline): ENHRY, SYGVKD. At sampling all donors were nominally healthy, likely with unrecorded immune exposures. About this clone itself: Antigen: not known.

The clonotype comes from a male donor in good health and CMV-seronegative. The chain has TRBV10-3 and TRBJ1-3; D gene unclear. Sequenced: PBMCs. DNA for the CDR3: TGTGCCATCACTAACCCACCATCGGGAAACACCATATATTTT. It is translated as CAITNPPSGNTIYF.